What follows are 19 T cell receptor beta chains derived from one specimen sequenced in a study of PD-1 blockade in mismatch repair-deficient tumors. Using immunoSEQ multiplex PCR, the repertoire was profiled, and TCRdb retains in-frame clones only, with some absent. This sample has 100,000 or so clones, with over 65% found just once. The sample here was peripheral blood, taken 36 weeks after starting pembrolizumab. The receptors here all came from an adult with mismatch repair-deficient cancer.

V and J are TRBV18 and TRBJ1-2, with 8 bases matching TRBD1. CDR1 and CDR2 (germline): KGHSH, LQKENI. The CDR3 is 18 residues long. V gave up 4 bases and J gave up 8 bases; unmatched junction bases: 21. The CDR3 region is CASSLSTGTGLASRGYTF. The CDR3 DNA is TGTGCCAGCTCACTATCAACCGGGACAGGCCTCGCCTCGAGGGGCTACACCTTC.

This clone was observed once. The rearrangement uses TRBV18 and TRBJ2-4; maybe TRBD1 (6 bases). CDR1 is KGHSH, CDR2 LQKENI, per germline. The CDR3 is made up of 17 amino acids. With 2 bases removed from V and 0 bases from J, the gap between germline ends came to 14 bases. The chain's CDR3 is CASSPSSGARAKNIQYF. CDR3 nucleotide sequence: TGTGCCAGCTCACCATCTTCAGGGGCGAGAGCCAAAAACATTCAGTACTTC.

The V call is TRBV18, the J call TRBJ2-3; TRBD2 is a possible D gene (5 bases). This CDR3 region has 15 residues. Trimming stripped 0 bases from V and 6 bases from J, with 13 bases between. CDR1 and CDR2 from the germline V gene are KGHSH and LQKENI. The CDR3 is CASSPPPAEGDTQYF. The CDR3 DNA reads as TGTGCCAGCTCACCACCTCCAGCGGAAGGGGATACGCAGTATTTT. Full variable domain (remainder filled in from reference TRBV18 and TRBJ2-3): NAGVMQNPRHLVRRRGQEARLRCSPMKGHSHVYWYRQLPEEGLKFMVYLQKENIIDESGMPKERFSAEFPKEGPSILRIQQVVRGDSAAYFCASSPPPAEGDTQYFGPGTRLTVL.

By share of the sample, this clone is medium-sized (0.01 to 0.1%). The genes are TRBV4-2 and TRBJ2-3, with unresolved D. This CDR3 comprises 12 residues. V lost 4 bases, J lost 6 bases, and 8 bases lay in between. The germline gives CDR1 LGHNA, CDR2 YNFKEQ. The CDR3 DNA is TGTGCCAGCAGCCGAGACTTGGATACGCAGTATTTT. It codes for CASSRDLDTQYF.

This clone was seen only a few times. The chain couples TRBV19 to TRBJ1-2, with no clear D. The CDR3 covers 13 residues. V lost 3 bases and J lost 0, with 5 bases in between. Germline V gene data show CDR1 as LNHDA and CDR2 as SQIVND (reference sequence). The CDR3: CASSIVANYGYTF. The CDR3 DNA follows: TGTGCCAGTAGTATTGTCGCTAACTATGGCTACACCTTC.

This chain links TRBV4-1 with TRBJ2-6; 14 positions match TRBD2. The germline gives CDR1 MGHRA, CDR2 YSYEKL. The CDR3 consists of 21 residues. V gave up 1 base and J gave up 0 bases; unmatched junction bases: 8. CDR3 amino acids: CASSQGRLAGGPGSGANVLTF. In DNA form, the CDR3 reads TGCGCCAGCAGCCAAGGTCGACTAGCGGGAGGGCCTGGCTCTGGGGCCAACGTCCTGACTTTC.

This chain connects TRBV19 to TRBJ2-1; a weak D match, TRBD2 (5 bases). The V end lost 2 bases, the J end lost 7 bases, and 12 bases lay between the germline ends. CDR1 LNHDA and CDR2 SQIVND come from the germline V gene (reference sequence). The CDR3 is 14 residues long. CDR3 sequence reads: CASSITGMKNEQFF. The CDR3 nucleotides read TGTGCCAGTAGTATAACGGGGATGAAAAATGAGCAGTTCTTC.

V gene TRBV10-2 combines with J gene TRBJ1-1; D is perhaps TRBD1 (5 bases). This CDR3 has 13 residues. The V gene's germline CDR1 is WSHSY and CDR2 SAAADI. V was pared by 6 bases and J by 7 bases, with 15 bases between. The CDR3 loop reads CASRAAGTGEAFF. Here the CDR3 DNA reads TGCGCCAGCAGGGCGGCCGGGACCGGTGAAGCTTTCTTT.

This chain connects TRBV15 to TRBJ1-5; 7 bases align to TRBD1. The length of the CDR3 is 15 residues. From germline, CDR1 is LNHNV and CDR2 YYDKDF (reference sequence). Losses at the gene ends were 1 base for V and 6 bases for J; bases not matched to a gene: 6. The DNA for the CDR3 is TGTGCCACCAGCAGAGGGCGAAGGGGGCCTCAGCCCCAGCATTTT. It encodes CATSRGRRGPQPQHF.

This clone was seen ten or more times. The rearrangement uses TRBV11-2 and TRBJ1-2; no reliable D call. V was cut by 1 base and J by 2 bases, with 11 bases left in between. CDR3 size: 15 residues. Looked up from germline, CDR1 is SGHAT and CDR2 is FQNNGV. In DNA, the CDR3 is TGTGCCAGCAGCTTAGGTTTAGTAAGGAACTATGGCTACACCTTC. This translates into CASSLGLVRNYGYTF.

Remarks on this clone: A junction end diverges from the germline sequence, so it may reflect a read error. This sequence joins TRBV7-7 and TRBJ2-3; D may be TRBD2 (5 bases). The CDR3 runs to 15 residues. Germline CDR1 and CDR2: SSHAT and FNYEAQ (reference sequence). CDR3 loop: CASSLGRAPTDTQYF. CDR3 DNA sequence: TGTGCTAGCAGCTTAGGGAGAGCCCCCACAGATACGCAGTATTTT.

This chain uses TRBV7-3 with TRBJ1-2, with a weak D call TRBD1 (5 bases). The germline CDR1 and CDR2 sequences are SGHTA and FQGTGA. The CDR3 is 15 residues long. Between the trimmed V and J ends, which lost 2 bases and 8 bases, there was a span of 18 bases. CDR3 in amino acids: CASSLEGRQIRGYTF. The DNA of the CDR3 is TGTGCCAGCAGCTTAGAGGGGCGACAGATTCGGGGCTACACCTTC.

In DNA form, the CDR3 reads TGTGCCAGCAGTTTAGGCCCGCCTTCCTATGGCTACACCTTC. As protein: CASSLGPPSYGYTF. The chain uses TRBV6-5 and TRBJ1-2; D gene ambiguous. V lost 4 bases to trimming and J lost 4 bases, with 13 bases between them. The CDR3 extends over 14 amino acids. Germline V gives CDR1 MNHEY, CDR2 SVGAGI.

The rearrangement joins TRBV6-6 to TRBJ1-2; D remains unclear. Germline values: CDR1 MNHNY, CDR2 SVGAGI (reference sequence). The CDR3 has 15 amino acids. V was pared by 4 bases and J by 5 bases, with 17 bases between. The CDR3 reads CASSSQTRLSYGYTF. CDR3 bases: TGTGCCAGCAGTTCACAGACAAGACTTTCTTATGGCTACACCTTC.

The chain joins TRBV14 to TRBJ2-5, with a weak D call TRBD2 (5 bases). The germline gives CDR1 SGHDN, CDR2 FVKESK. The CDR3 is 17 amino acids. Trimming removed 2 bases from V and 0 bases from J, with 16 bases in between. The CDR3: CASSQSVASLNQETQYF. The CDR3 nucleotides are TGTGCCAGCAGCCAATCCGTGGCTAGCCTGAACCAAGAGACCCAGTACTTC.

Only a few counts were recorded for this clone. The chain recombines TRBV30 with TRBJ1-2; 9 bases match TRBD1. Germline V gives CDR1 GTSNPN, CDR2 SVGIG (reference sequence). J gave up 7 bases and V 4 bases, and 10 bases lay outside the gene matches. The CDR3 spans 14 residues. The CDR3 sequence: CAWKAGTGNSGYTF. In DNA, the CDR3 is TGTGCCTGGAAGGCCGGGACAGGGAATAGTGGCTACACCTTC. Looking up the rest from reference TRBV30 and TRBJ1-2 gives the full variable domain: SQTIHQWPATLVQPVGSPLSLECTVEGTSNPNLYWYRQAAGRGLQLLFYSVGIGQISSEVPQNLSASRPQDRQFILSSKKLLLSDSGFYLCAWKAGTGNSGYTFGSGTRLTVV.

The V and J genes are TRBV10-3 and TRBJ1-4, with 10 bases matching TRBD1. V lost 2 bases to trimming and J lost 7 bases; unmatched junction nucleotides: 1. The CDR3 length is 14 residues. From germline, CDR1 is ENHRY and CDR2 SYGVKD. CDR3 residues: CAISEDRGLEKLFF. The CDR3 DNA is TGTGCCATCAGTGAGGACAGGGGGCTTGAAAAACTGTTTTTT.

This clone was detected only once. The rearrangement uses TRBV27 and TRBJ2-7; tentatively, D is TRBD2 (5 bases). The CDR3 sequence is 13 residues long. The V gene lost 3 bases and the J gene lost 9 bases, with 15 bases spanning the gap. Germline V gene data show CDR1 as MNHEY and CDR2 as SMNVEV (reference sequence). The CDR3 protein is CASSFGSSFAQYF. The CDR3 nucleotides are TGTGCCAGCAGTTTCGGGTCTAGCTTTGCGCAGTACTTC.

The chain has TRBV4-2 and TRBJ2-3; D remains ambiguous. Per the germline V gene, CDR1 is LGHNA and CDR2 is YNFKEQ. Trimming took off 0 bases at V and 3 bases at J, with 10 bases between the two ends. The CDR3 is made up of 15 amino acids. The CDR3 is CASSQDGEITDTQYF. The CDR3 DNA is TGTGCCAGCAGCCAAGATGGAGAGATTACAGATACGCAGTATTTT.